The rows below give T cell receptor beta chains drawn from one sample of a study of blood T cell repertoires in COVID-19. Generated by immunoSEQ multiplex PCR, the TCRdb table keeps only in-frame clones and is missing some. The sample has over 100,000 clones, 75% to 85% seen once; the top ten hold approximately 7.9%. The sequenced sample was peripheral blood. These receptor sequences come from a woman of 80 years or more with active or convalescent COVID-19. Both conserved end residues are part of each CDR3. The order of the fields is V gene, clone size, J gene, D gene, CDR3 protein, CDR3 DNA. A D gene is named only where the DNA matches it firmly. The size of a clone is reported for some rows only, either as once, few or many, or as a class for expanded clones.

V gene: TRBV6-1
clone size: NA
J gene: TRBJ2-7
D gene: NA
CDR3 protein: CASSVASDYEQYF
CDR3 DNA: TGTGCCAGCAGTGTAGCTAGCGACTACGAGCAGTACTTC

V gene: TRBV5-4
clone size: NA
J gene: TRBJ2-3
D gene: NA
CDR3 protein: CASSSGGSGNTDTQYF
CDR3 DNA: TGTGCCAGCAGTTCCGGGGGTAGCGGCAACACAGATACGCAGTATTTT

V gene: TRBV6-5
clone size: NA
J gene: TRBJ2-5
D gene: NA
CDR3 protein: CASRDGTLSRETQYF
CDR3 DNA: TGTGCCAGCAGGGATGGGACATTAAGCCGGGAGACCCAGTACTTC

V gene: TRBV24-1
clone size: NA
J gene: TRBJ1-1
D gene: TRBD1
CDR3 protein: CATKPGQGGNTEAFF
CDR3 DNA: TGTGCCACCAAACCGGGACAGGGGGGGAACACTGAAGCTTTCTTT

V gene: TRBV6-1
clone size: NA
J gene: TRBJ1-4
D gene: TRBD1
CDR3 protein: CASSEPRDRRHYNEKLFF
CDR3 DNA: TGTGCCAGCAGTGAACCCAGGGACAGGCGTCACTATAATGAAAAACTGTTTTTT

V gene: TRBV10-3
clone size: NA
J gene: TRBJ2-7
D gene: NA
CDR3 protein: CAIKGQQGGSHEQYF
CDR3 DNA: TGTGCCATCAAAGGGCAACAGGGAGGGTCCCACGAGCAGTACTTC

V gene: TRBV13
clone size: NA
J gene: TRBJ1-2
D gene: NA
CDR3 protein: CASSPGDRDGYTF
CDR3 DNA: TGTGCCAGCAGCCCGGGGGACCGGGATGGCTACACCTTC

V gene: TRBV7-6
clone size: NA
J gene: TRBJ2-1
D gene: TRBD1
CDR3 protein: CASSLGQGYEQFF
CDR3 DNA: TGTGCCAGCAGCTTAGGACAGGGCTATGAGCAGTTCTTC

V gene: TRBV7-6
clone size: NA
J gene: TRBJ2-3
D gene: TRBD2
CDR3 protein: CASSPPSGRAKDTQYF
CDR3 DNA: TGTGCCAGCAGCCCCCCTAGCGGGAGGGCTAAAGATACGCAGTATTTT

V gene: TRBV6-5
clone size: few
J gene: TRBJ1-6
D gene: NA
CDR3 protein: CASSYSEGFYNSPLHF
CDR3 DNA: TGTGCCAGCAGTTACTCAGAGGGATTTTATAATTCACCCCTCCACTTT

V gene: TRBV24-1
clone size: NA
J gene: TRBJ2-5
D gene: TRBD2
CDR3 protein: CATSDTRGTSGRETQYF
CDR3 DNA: TGTGCCACCAGTGATACCCGCGGGACTAGCGGGAGAGAGACCCAGTACTTC

V gene: TRBV7-2
clone size: NA
J gene: TRBJ1-3
D gene: NA
CDR3 protein: CASSLAANTIYF
CDR3 DNA: TGTGCCAGCAGCTTAGCTGCGAACACCATATATTTT

V gene: TRBV11-2
clone size: NA
J gene: TRBJ1-4
D gene: NA
CDR3 protein: CASSLVRNHFATNEKLFF
CDR3 DNA: TGTGCCAGCAGCTTAGTTCGCAATCACTTTGCAACTAATGAAAAACTGTTTTTT

V gene: TRBV2
clone size: NA
J gene: TRBJ2-7
D gene: NA
CDR3 protein: CASSEVRTYEQYF
CDR3 DNA: TGTGCCAGCAGTGAAGTGAGGACATACGAGCAGTACTTC

V gene: TRBV5-1
clone size: NA
J gene: TRBJ2-2
D gene: NA
CDR3 protein: CASITGAGTGELFF
CDR3 DNA: TGCGCCAGCATAACCGGAGCCGGCACCGGGGAGCTGTTTTTT

V gene: TRBV7-2
clone size: NA
J gene: TRBJ2-1
D gene: TRBD2
CDR3 protein: CASSNPGTSVSSYNEQFF
CDR3 DNA: TGTGCCAGCAGCAACCCCGGGACTAGCGTAAGCTCCTACAATGAGCAGTTCTTC

V gene: TRBV6-6
clone size: NA
J gene: TRBJ2-1
D gene: NA
CDR3 protein: CASSYDGAHEQFF
CDR3 DNA: TGTGCCAGCAGTTACGATGGGGCACATGAGCAGTTCTTC

V gene: TRBV28
clone size: NA
J gene: TRBJ2-1
D gene: TRBD2
CDR3 protein: CASSSRRLAEEFF
CDR3 DNA: TGTGCCAGCTCCAGCCGTCGGCTAGCGGAGGAGTTCTTC

V gene: TRBV6-2/TRBV6-3
clone size: few
J gene: TRBJ1-1
D gene: NA
CDR3 protein: CASGRFRETEAFF
CDR3 DNA: TGTGCCAGCGGCCGTTTCAGGGAAACTGAAGCTTTCTTT

V gene: TRBV6-6
clone size: few
J gene: TRBJ1-2
D gene: TRBD1
CDR3 protein: CASIPPGQAYGYTF
CDR3 DNA: TGTGCCAGCATTCCGCCGGGACAGGCATATGGCTACACCTTC

V gene: TRBV15
clone size: NA
J gene: TRBJ2-1
D gene: NA
CDR3 protein: CATSRTNGWEINNEQFF
CDR3 DNA: TGTGCCACCAGCAGAACTAACGGGTGGGAGATAAACAATGAGCAGTTCTTC

V gene: TRBV9
clone size: NA
J gene: TRBJ2-1
D gene: NA
CDR3 protein: CASSVGGGYSYNEQFF
CDR3 DNA: TGTGCCAGCAGCGTAGGGGGCGGCTACTCCTACAATGAGCAGTTCTTC

V gene: TRBV21-1
clone size: NA
J gene: TRBJ2-1
D gene: NA
CDR3 protein: CASSSPTGRSYNEQFF
CDR3 DNA: TGTGCCAGCAGCAGCCCGACAGGTCGCTCCTACAATGAGCAGTTCTTC

V gene: TRBV14
clone size: NA
J gene: TRBJ2-1
D gene: TRBD1
CDR3 protein: CASSQKGAMSSYNEQFF
CDR3 DNA: TGTGCCAGCAGCCAAAAGGGGGCGATGAGCTCCTACAATGAGCAGTTCTTC

V gene: TRBV7-9
clone size: NA
J gene: TRBJ2-7
D gene: NA
CDR3 protein: CASSPTQGYEQYF
CDR3 DNA: TGTGCCAGCAGCCCAACACAGGGCTACGAGCAGTACTTC

V gene: TRBV6-5
clone size: NA
J gene: TRBJ1-4
D gene: NA
CDR3 protein: CARGATDMGEKLFF
CDR3 DNA: TGTGCCAGAGGGGCGACAGATATGGGCGAAAAACTGTTTTTT

V gene: TRBV5-1
clone size: few
J gene: TRBJ2-7
D gene: TRBD2
CDR3 protein: CASSMGTSGIYEQYF
CDR3 DNA: TGCGCCAGCAGCATGGGGACTAGCGGGATCTACGAGCAGTACTTC

V gene: TRBV7-2
clone size: NA
J gene: TRBJ1-4
D gene: TRBD1
CDR3 protein: CASSFTGTANEKLFF
CDR3 DNA: TGTGCCAGCAGCTTCACCGGGACAGCCAATGAAAAACTGTTTTTT

V gene: TRBV5-4
clone size: NA
J gene: TRBJ1-4
D gene: TRBD1
CDR3 protein: CASSLNRQGMGNEKLFF
CDR3 DNA: TGTGCCAGCAGCTTGAACAGACAGGGAATGGGAAATGAAAAACTGTTTTTT